The rows below give T cell receptor beta chains drawn from one sample of a study of T cell repertoires in cytomegalovirus infection. TCRdb reprocessed the reads via MiXCR and lists one record per CDR3 protein. The sample carries about 330,000 distinct CDR3 sequences, around 9.5% recorded once. Material: PBMCs. The receptors stem from a human donor in good health (CMV status not recorded). Some clones in this sample may be carry-over from other donors' samples. Each CDR3 is given with its conserved first and last residue.

v_call cdr3_length cdr3_aa
TRBV7-2 19 CASSLAGLAGGSAAYEQYF
TRBV12-3/TRBV12-4 14 CASSLGQRDRKLFF
TRBV19 14 CASSIGLAVNEQFF
TRBV19 14 CASSTGGGSYEQYF
TRBV19 13 CASSIGLPNEQFF
TRBV11-2 14 CASSPPGFGYEQYF
TRBV6-6 17 CASSYASGRGANTEAFF
TRBV15 15 CATSRTSGGPYEQYF
TRBV7-2 15 CASSFSTTGSGGYTF
TRBV7-3 14 CASSSQGYNSPLHF
TRBV24-1 13 CATSDGGRSEQYF
TRBV7-9 15 CASSQTGGLYNEQFF
TRBV7-2 18 CASSLVRTGHLPGNTIYF
TRBV12-3/TRBV12-4 18 CASTPSGGGLGSYNEQFF
TRBV27 16 CASSLVGIIRTGELFF
TRBV12-3/TRBV12-4 15 CASSSASARGTEAFF
TRBV6-2/TRBV6-3 13 CASQRELTDTQYF
TRBV7-9 16 CASSPPLQGDRNIQYF
TRBV6-2/TRBV6-3 16 CASSYSTSGVSYEQYF
TRBV11-2 13 CASSLQGAAGYTF